Below are 4 T cell receptor beta chains sequenced from a single sample in a study of early T cells in non-severe SARS-CoV-2 infection. TCRdb reprocessed the 5' RACE reads via MiXCR and lists one record per CDR3 protein. The repertoire holds more than 45,000 distinct CDR3 sequences, roughly 13% seen once, with around 5% in the top ten. Sequenced sample: whole blood. The source is an adult who was a healthcare worker with PCR-confirmed SARS-CoV-2 infection or an uninfected control (not recorded which).

The gene calls are TRBV7-2 and TRBJ2-5, with D possibly being TRBD1 or TRBD2 (5 bases each). The CDR3 loop spans 13 amino acids. In germline, CDR1 is SGHTA, CDR2 FQGNSA. Deletions cut 3 bases from V and 5 bases from J, with 10 bases between. CDR3: CASSLRGPETQYF. CDR3 DNA sequence: TGTGCCAGCAGCTTGAGGGGCCCGGAGACCCAGTACTTC.

This chain connects TRBV6-5 to TRBJ2-1; the D is unclear. V was pared by 6 bases and J by 4 bases, with 10 bases between. Germline V gene sequence: CDR1 MNHEY, CDR2 SVGAGI. CDR3 length: 13 residues. As DNA, the CDR3 is TGTGCCAGCAGCATCTCCGGGTACAATGAGCAGTTCTTC. This gives the protein CASSISGYNEQFF.

V usage is TRBV6-5 and J usage is TRBJ1-4; D not resolved. This CDR3 comprises 13 residues. In germline, CDR1 is MNHEY, CDR2 SVGAGI. V lost 5 bases, J lost 7 bases, and 11 bases lay in between. In nucleotides, the CDR3 is TGTGCCAGCAGTGTTCGACCGACTGAAAAACTGTTTTTT. Translating it yields CASSVRPTEKLFF.

This clonotype was seen only a few times. V is TRBV19 and J is TRBJ2-1; 9 bases agree with TRBD2. Germline loops: CDR1 LNHDA, CDR2 SQIVND (reference sequence). This CDR3 has 15 amino acids. The V gene end was trimmed by 1 base and the J gene end by 11 bases; junction bases not matched to a gene: 9. The CDR3 spells CASSIVAGESPQQFF. The CDR3 bases are TGTGCCAGTAGTATAGTAGCGGGAGAGAGCCCCCAGCAGTTCTTC.